These T cell receptor beta chains were read from a single sample in a study of beta chain features in type 1 diabetes. Profiled with immunoSEQ multiplex PCR; TCRdb holds only in-frame clones, not every one. The table lists under 900,000 clones, under 20% of them singletons, with 0.023% in the top ten. The sequenced sample was naive CD4+ T cells from blood. All receptors come from a woman aged 18-29 years in good health. Each CDR3 is given with its conserved first and last residue. The D gene is left open where the match is weak. Only part of the rows carry a size: once, few, many, or a class if the clone is expanded.

V	J	size	D	length	DNA	CDR3
TRBV5-6	TRBJ2-7	few	TRBD2	14	TGTGCCAGCAGCAGCGTGCCGGGAGGTTACGAGCAGTACTTC	CASSSVPGGYEQYF
TRBV27	TRBJ1-1	few	-	14	TGTGCCAGCAGTTCGGGCCGCAGGAACACTGAAGCTTTCTTT	CASSSGRRNTEAFF
TRBV7-2	TRBJ2-7	few	-	15	TGTGCCAGCAGCTTAGAGAGGGGACATTCCTACGAGCAGTACTTC	CASSLERGHSYEQYF
TRBV28	TRBJ2-4	-	TRBD1	14	TGTGCCAGCAGTTACCCCCGACAGGGGGGCATTCAGTACTTC	CASSYPRQGGIQYF
TRBV7-2	TRBJ1-4	-	TRBD1	13	TGTGCCAGCAGACCAGGGGGCGCCGGGAAACTGTTTTTT	CASRPGGAGKLFF
TRBV14	TRBJ2-7	few	-	17	TGTGCCAGCAGCCAAGATTGGGGAGGACATAACTCCTACGAGCAGTACTTC	CASSQDWGGHNSYEQYF
TRBV29-1	TRBJ1-1	few	TRBD1	13	TGCAGCGTTGAGGGGACAGGGCGGGCTGAAGCTTTCTTT	CSVEGTGRAEAFF
TRBV2	TRBJ1-2	few	-	13	TGTGCCAGCCGGAAGGCAGCTAACTATGGCTACACCTTC	CASRKAANYGYTF
TRBV7-9	TRBJ2-1	-	TRBD2	17	TGTGCCAGCAGCTTTTTTAACCGGGAGGAATCCTACAATGAGCAGTTCTTC	CASSFFNREESYNEQFF
TRBV4-3	TRBJ2-1	-	TRBD2	18	TGCGCCAGCAGCCAAGACCGGACTAGCGGAAACCTCTACAATGAGCAGTTCTTC	CASSQDRTSGNLYNEQFF
TRBV20-1	TRBJ2-7	few	-	11	TGCAGTGCTAGCATCACGTTCGAGCAGTACTTC	CSASITFEQYF
TRBV4-2	TRBJ2-7	-	TRBD2	15	TGTGCCAGCAGTCGCTTCCCGGGACTAGCGGACGAGCAGTACTTC	CASSRFPGLADEQYF
TRBV20-1	TRBJ2-1	-	-	11	TGCAGTGCTACTCTAGCGTCTGAGCAGTTCTTC	CSATLASEQFF
TRBV5-6	TRBJ2-1	few	-	15	TGTGCCAGCAGCTTGCCTCCGAGCTCCTACAATGAGCAGTTCTTC	CASSLPPSSYNEQFF
TRBV6-6	TRBJ2-5	once	-	13	TGTGCCAGCAATCAGGGGTACCAAGAGACCCAGTACTTC	CASNQGYQETQYF
TRBV27	TRBJ2-5	few	-	13	TGTGCCAGCAGTTTATCCATCGGAGAGACCCAGTACTTC	CASSLSIGETQYF
TRBV5-1	TRBJ2-2	few	-	13	TGCGCCAGCAGCTTGTTGAACACCGGGGAGCTGTTTTTT	CASSLLNTGELFF
TRBV5-1	TRBJ2-1	-	TRBD1	15	TGCGCCAGCAGCCTCAGAACAGGGGGCTACAATGAGCAGTTCTTC	CASSLRTGGYNEQFF
TRBV27	TRBJ2-1	few	TRBD2	13	TGTGCCAGCAGACCCACTAGCGATGCAAGGCAGTTCTTC	CASRPTSDARQFF
TRBV5-1	TRBJ2-1	-	TRBD2	15	TGCGCCAGCAGCTTGGCACTAGCGGCGTACAATGAGCAGTTCTTC	CASSLALAAYNEQFF
TRBV27	TRBJ2-4	few	TRBD1	15	TGTGCCAGCAGACCAAACCGGGACAGACTAAACATTCAGTACTTC	CASRPNRDRLNIQYF
TRBV7-2	TRBJ2-5	few	-	14	TGTGCCAGCAGCTTAGGGGGACCAACGTCAAACCAGTACTTC	CASSLGGPTSNQYF
TRBV28	TRBJ2-4	few	-	13	TGTGCCAGCAGTTTTTTGCTAGGAGGTGGGGTTAACTTC	CASSFLLGGGVNF
TRBV5-1	TRBJ2-1	-	-	11	TGCGCCAGCAGCTTAGGGAATGAGCAGTTCTTC	CASSLGNEQFF
TRBV7-2	TRBJ2-5	-	-	15	TGTGCCAGCAGCTTAGATCCCACCTACCAAGAGACCCAGTACTTC	CASSLDPTYQETQYF
TRBV4-3	TRBJ2-3	-	TRBD2	15	TGCGCCAGCTCCACGACTAGCCGGTCCACAGATACGCAGTATTTT	CASSTTSRSTDTQYF
TRBV29-1	TRBJ2-1	-	-	13	TGCAGCGTTGCCTCCTGGGTAAACAATGAGCAGTTCTTC	CSVASWVNNEQFF
TRBV18	TRBJ2-3	-	-	15	TGTGCCAGCTCACCACTGGAGGGGACCACAGATACGCAGTATTTT	CASSPLEGTTDTQYF
TRBV7-9	TRBJ2-5	-	TRBD1	14	TGTGCCACCCTGACAGGGTCGATTCAAGAGACCCAGTACTTC	CATLTGSIQETQYF
TRBV28	TRBJ1-2	-	-	12	TGTGCCAGCAGTGAAAGCGCCTATGGCTACACCTTC	CASSESAYGYTF
TRBV7-8	TRBJ1-2	-	TRBD1	14	TGTGCCAGCAGGGAACAGGGGTTTGGGGATGGCTACACCTTC	CASREQGFGDGYTF
TRBV4-1	TRBJ2-1	-	-	19	TGCGCCAGCAGCCAAGATAAGAGTCGGGCTAGCGGGACAGGCAATGAGCAGTTCTTC	CASSQDKSRASGTGNEQFF
TRBV7-9	TRBJ2-2	many	-	13	TGTGCCAGCAGCCCTGGTCCTTCCGGGGAGCTGTTTTTT	CASSPGPSGELFF
TRBV10-3	TRBJ1-1	few	TRBD1	14	TGTGCCATCAGTCAAAAGGACAGGGGGCTTAGAGCTTTCTTT	CAISQKDRGLRAFF
TRBV7-9	TRBJ2-3	-	-	14	TGTGCCAGCAGTCAGACAGGAGGGACAGATACGCAGTATTTT	CASSQTGGTDTQYF
TRBV5-4	TRBJ2-1	few	-	15	TGTGCCAGCAGCTTCGGCGGGTCTTCCTACAATGAGCAGTTCTTC	CASSFGGSSYNEQFF
TRBV29-1	TRBJ2-3	-	TRBD2	13	TGCAGCGTTGAAAAGCGGGGACCAGATACGCAGTATTTT	CSVEKRGPDTQYF
TRBV6-6	TRBJ1-1	-	-	14	TGTGCCAGCAGTTACCTTGAAATGAACACTGAAGCTTTCTTT	CASSYLEMNTEAFF
TRBV20-1	TRBJ1-1	-	-	11	TGCAGTGCTACCAGGGAAACTGAAGCTTTCTTT	CSATRETEAFF
TRBV5-1	TRBJ1-4	-	-	14	TGCGCCAGCAGCTTGGATGGAGGGAATGAAAAACTGTTTTTT	CASSLDGGNEKLFF
TRBV7-6	TRBJ2-3	-	-	15	TGTGCCAGCAGCTTAGGGGTACCTGGCACAGATACGCAGTATTTT	CASSLGVPGTDTQYF